Presented here are 27 T cell receptor beta chains from one specimen sequenced in a study of T cells after yellow fever vaccination (dated by TCRdb to between 2019 and 2020). Sample treatment or condition, as interpreted from the label and publication: live attenuated yellow fever vaccine strain. Receptor amplification or capture employed 5' RACE. Reads for this sample came from an Illumina HiSeq 2500. Starting from the raw public reads, TCRdb applied fastp trimming at Q25, assembled clones with MiXCR and retained in-frame beta chains. Every CDR3 protein is listed once, alongside the most common genes and DNA of its rows. A total of about 630,000 distinct CDR3 sequences appear in this sample, 9% to 15% of them only once. The top ten clonotypes cover 15% of the sample. This specimen consisted of PBMCs, obtained on the day of the yellow fever booster vaccination. Receptors originate from a man younger than 45 who received the YFV17D yellow fever vaccine.

The genes are TRBV5-6 and TRBJ2-4, with D perhaps matching TRBD2 (5 bases). V lost 2 bases to trimming and J lost 8 bases, with 11 bases between them. There are 13 residues in the CDR3. Germline V gene data show CDR1 as SGHDT and CDR2 as YYEEEE. The CDR3 DNA reads as TGTGCCAGCAGCTTTAGTAGGCGGGACATTCAGTACTTC. Encoded protein: CASSFSRRDIQYF.

The chain carries TRBV5-1 and TRBJ2-1; 12 positions agree with TRBD2. The CDR3 contains 16 residues. Trimming took 5 bases from V and 8 from J; bases not matched to a gene: 11. Germline V CDR1 and CDR2: SGHRS, YFSETQ. CDR3 sequence reads: CASSDRLAGVPDEQFF. CDR3 DNA: TGCGCCAGCAGTGACCGACTAGCGGGAGTTCCGGATGAGCAGTTCTTC.

This clonotype was picked up many times. The chain uses TRBV7-9 and TRBJ1-1; no firm D call. Trimming left V 7 bases short and J 4 bases short, with 7 bases between. This CDR3 has 11 residues. Germline CDR1 reads SEHNR; CDR2 reads FQNEAQ (reference sequence). The CDR3 DNA follows: TGTGCCAGCACCCAATTCACTGAAGCTTTCTTT. Translated: CASTQFTEAFF.

The V and J genes are TRBV5-5 and TRBJ2-5, with 10 bases matching TRBD1. Per germline, CDR1 SGHKS and CDR2 YYEKEE (reference sequence). CDR3 length equals 16 residues. Germline trimming cut 4 bases from V and 4 bases from J; bases unmatched to any gene: 10. The CDR3: CASSTRGQGLGETQYF. CDR3 in DNA: TGTGCCAGCAGCACACGGGGACAGGGGTTAGGAGAGACCCAGTACTTC.

A few counts support this clonotype. This rearrangement joins TRBV7-9 to TRBJ2-5; a possible D gene is TRBD2 (6 bases). Per germline, CDR1 SEHNR and CDR2 FQNEAQ (reference sequence). This CDR3 is built from 12 residues. The V and J ends lost 8 bases and 7 bases respectively, with 14 bases between them. CDR3 protein: CASSAGPGTQYF. The CDR3 coding sequence is TGTGCCAGCTCGGCGGGGCCCGGGACCCAGTACTTC.

This clonotype was counted between two and nine times. This rearrangement joins TRBV27 to TRBJ2-5; possible D gene TRBD2, 5 bases. Trimming stripped 6 bases from V and 2 bases from J, with 16 bases between. This CDR3 comprises 15 residues. The germline CDR1 and CDR2 sequences are MNHEY and SMNVEV (reference sequence). CDR3 sequence: CASRPLANDQETQYF. In DNA, the CDR3 is TGTGCCAGCAGGCCGCTAGCAAACGATCAAGAGACCCAGTACTTC.

This clonotype turned up a few times. The junction and the germline gene differ at one end; a read error may be behind it. The rearrangement links TRBV20-1 to TRBJ2-1; D gene uncertain. Germline lookup yields CDR1 DFQATT and CDR2 SNEGSKA (reference sequence). This CDR3 spans 12 amino acids. CDR3 in DNA: TGCAGCGCTACAAACTCCTACAATGAGCAGTTCTTC. This sequence encodes CSATNSYNEQFF.

The chain has TRBV20-1 and TRBJ1-2; 8 nucleotides match TRBD1. CDR1 is DFQATT, CDR2 SNEGSKA, per germline (reference sequence). CDR3 length: 12 residues. V was clipped by 5 bases and J by 5 bases; unmatched bases: 4. This chain's CDR3 is CSASNRGYGYTF. The CDR3 coding sequence is TGCAGTGCTTCCAACAGGGGGTATGGCTACACCTTC.

The chain links TRBV29-1 to TRBJ1-1; D might be TRBD1 (6 bases). Germline CDR1 reads SQVTM; CDR2 reads ANQGSEA. The CDR3 totals 12 residues. The V end lost 7 bases, the J end lost 10 bases, and 19 bases lay between the germline ends. The CDR3 bases are TGCAGCGCTGCAGGGGCAGGGTCTCTAGCTTTCTTT. Translating it yields CSAAGAGSLAFF. Full variable domain (rest looked up from reference TRBV29-1 and TRBJ1-1): SAVISQKPSRDICQRGTSLTIQCQVDSQVTMMFWYRQQPGQSLTLIATANQGSEATYESGFVIDKFPISRPNLTFSTLTVSNMSPEDSSIYLCSAAGAGSLAFFGQGTRLTVV.

This clonotype was picked up a small number of times. V gene TRBV27 combines with J gene TRBJ2-7; 10 nucleotides align to TRBD1. Per germline, CDR1 MNHEY and CDR2 SMNVEV (reference sequence). The CDR3 sequence is 18 residues long. Losses at the gene ends were 7 bases for V and 3 bases for J; bases not matched to a gene: 18. The CDR3 sequence: CASTYGNRGTGVGYEQYF. The DNA of the CDR3 is TGTGCCAGCACCTATGGGAACCGAGGGACAGGGGTGGGCTACGAGCAGTACTTC.

This clonotype was observed a few times. The J gene is TRBJ2-7, the V gene TRBV29-1; no reliable D call. The CDR3 sequence is 12 residues long. Germline CDR1 is SQVTM and CDR2 is ANQGSEA. The V gene lost 8 bases and the J gene lost 0 bases, with 11 bases spanning the gap. CDR3 nucleotides: TGCAGCATTAGGACCTTCTCCTACGAGCAGTACTTC. Protein: CSIRTFSYEQYF.

This clonotype was seen a few times. This chain links TRBV2 with TRBJ2-1; 8 bases fit TRBD1. There are 17 residues in the CDR3. V lost 8 bases, J lost 4 bases, and 16 bases stayed unmatched. Germline V CDR1 and CDR2: SNHLY, FYNNEI. CDR3 loop: CASFGARDRSKYNEQFF. The CDR3 DNA follows: TGTGCCAGCTTTGGGGCCCGGGACAGGTCAAAATACAATGAGCAGTTCTTC.

This clonotype was seen more than once but under ten times. V is TRBV20-1 and J is TRBJ2-1, with D possibly matching TRBD2 (6 bases). The CDR3 extends over 15 amino acids. Per germline, CDR1 DFQATT and CDR2 SNEGSKA (reference sequence). Trimming took 6 bases from V and 6 from J, leaving 21 bases between them. The CDR3 nucleotides are TGCAGTGCCCCCCCCTCGGGACTCATCAGCAATGAGCAGTTCTTC. This translates into CSAPPSGLISNEQFF.

This clonotype was counted between two and nine times. The V and J genes are TRBV7-6 and TRBJ2-5; D is perhaps TRBD1 (6 bases). The germline CDR1 and CDR2 sequences are SGHVS and FNYEAQ. The CDR3 length is 15 residues. V lost 3 bases, J lost 5 bases, and 16 bases lay in between. The CDR3: CASSLGGQKWETQYF. In DNA, the CDR3 is TGTGCCAGCAGCTTGGGCGGACAGAAGTGGGAGACCCAGTACTTC.

This clonotype occurred a few times. V and J are TRBV5-1 and TRBJ2-1; tentatively, D is TRBD1 or TRBD2 (5 bases each). Germline V gene lookup returns CDR1 SGHRS and CDR2 YFSETQ. Trimming shortened V by 3 bases and J by 5 bases, and 18 bases separated the two germline ends. The CDR3 contains 16 residues. CDR3 DNA sequence: TGCGCCAGCAGCTGGGCCGGGACCCTCAACCACAATGAGCAGTTCTTC. This sequence encodes CASSWAGTLNHNEQFF.

This clonotype was observed at least ten times. This sequence joins TRBV28 and TRBJ1-2; 7 positions match TRBD1. From germline, CDR1 is MDHEN and CDR2 SYDVKM. V shed 8 bases, J shed 5 bases, and the junction held 8 bases outside the gene matches. This CDR3 contains 13 residues. CDR3 amino acids: CASAPGQLYGYTF. The CDR3 bases are TGTGCCAGCGCACCGGGACAGCTTTATGGCTACACCTTC.

The CDR3, as DNA: TGCGCCAGCAGCTTAGTAGGTATTCCGGGAGAGACCCAGTACTTC. Translation gives CASSLVGIPGETQYF. The chain uses TRBV5-1 and TRBJ2-5; no reliable D call. The CDR3 extends over 15 amino acids. The V gene's germline CDR1 is SGHRS and CDR2 YFSETQ. The germline V and J ends were trimmed by 2 bases and 4 bases, with 15 bases remaining between them.

The chain joins TRBV27 to TRBJ2-1; D possibly corresponds to TRBD1 (5 bases). Germline V gene data show CDR1 as MNHEY and CDR2 as SMNVEV (reference sequence). This CDR3 comprises 14 residues. Trimming removed 7 bases from V and 8 bases from J, with 18 bases in between. The CDR3 region is CASTPLGRADEQFF. The CDR3 nucleotides read TGTGCCAGCACCCCGCTCGGCAGGGCCGATGAGCAGTTCTTC.

This clonotype has ten or more counts. The chain employs TRBV4-3 and TRBJ2-3, with TRBD1 as a possible D gene (6 bases). The CDR3 has 16 residues. Germline-derived CDR1 and CDR2 are LGHNA and YSLEER. Trimming pared 0 bases from V and 8 bases from J, leaving 18 bases between. The CDR3 DNA sequence: TGCGCCAGCAGCCAAGAATCTCCTCCGGGACATACTACGCAGTATTTT. It is translated as CASSQESPPGHTTQYF.

This clonotype was seen more than once but under ten times. V and J are TRBV5-1 and TRBJ2-2; D possibly corresponds to TRBD1 (5 bases). Trimming removed 1 base at V and 0 bases at J, with 10 bases between. The CDR3 covers 16 residues. Germline lookup yields CDR1 SGHRS and CDR2 YFSETQ. In DNA, the CDR3 is TGCGCCAGCAGCTTGTCCGCCAGGGCGAACACCGGGGAGCTGTTTTTT. It specifies CASSLSARANTGELFF.

The genes are TRBV27 and TRBJ2-1; TRBD2 matches at 8 bases. The CDR3 totals 15 residues. The V gene end was trimmed by 8 bases and the J gene end by 10 bases; junction bases not matched to a gene: 16. Germline V lookup: CDR1 MNHEY, CDR2 SMNVEV (reference sequence). For the CDR3, the DNA is TGTGCCAGCTCGTTTGTAGCGGGACTCTTTAACGAGCAGTTCTTC. Its protein is CASSFVAGLFNEQFF.

This clonotype was seen only a few times. This chain joins TRBV4-2 and TRBJ2-5; TRBD2 agrees at 7 bases. The trim removed 4 bases at V and 0 bases at J, leaving 5 bases unmatched. The CDR3 consists of 15 residues. In germline, CDR1 is LGHNA, CDR2 YNFKEQ. In DNA, the CDR3 is TGTGCCAGCAGCCGGGGGGGGAGTAACCAAGAGACCCAGTACTTC. Encoded protein: CASSRGGSNQETQYF.

The V and J genes are TRBV9 and TRBJ2-3; 9 bases are a match to TRBD1. Trimming took 3 bases from V and 0 from J; bases not matched to a gene: 5. The CDR3 is 16 residues long. Germline lookup yields CDR1 SGDLS and CDR2 YYNGEE. The CDR3 coding sequence is TGTGCCAGCAGCGACACAGGGGGCTTAAGCACAGATACGCAGTATTTT. Its protein product is CASSDTGGLSTDTQYF.

This chain links TRBV12-3 or TRBV12-4 with TRBJ1-6; D unresolved. With 6 bases removed from V and 9 bases from J, the gap between germline ends came to 18 bases. This CDR3 has 15 amino acids. The CDR3 sequence: CASSPYEAFLSPLHF. The CDR3 nucleotides read TGTGCCAGCAGCCCCTATGAGGCCTTCCTTTCACCCCTCCACTTT.

V and J are TRBV10-1 and TRBJ2-3; TRBD2 aligns across 13 bases. Germline assignment: CDR1 WNHNN and CDR2 SYGVQD (reference sequence). The CDR3 runs to 18 residues. J lost 5 bases, V lost 8 bases, and 16 bases had no gene match. The CDR3 region has the DNA TGCGCCAGCCTACCGGGGAAGGGACTAGCGGGACGTCTAGATACGCAGTATTTT. This translates into CASLPGKGLAGRLDTQYF.

Only a few counts were recorded for this clonotype. The J gene is TRBJ2-1, the V gene TRBV9; possible D gene TRBD2, 6 bases. Per the germline V gene, CDR1 is SGDLS and CDR2 is YYNGEE. This CDR3 is built from 12 residues. The V gene lost 0 bases and the J gene lost 13 bases, with 11 bases spanning the gap. CDR3 amino acids: CASSVGLEPQFF. In DNA, the CDR3 is TGTGCCAGCAGCGTAGGACTAGAGCCCCAGTTCTTC. Full variable domain (missing parts from reference TRBV9 and TRBJ2-1): DSGVTQTPKHLITATGQRVTLRCSPRSGDLSVYWYQQSLDQGLQFLIQYYNGEERAKGNILERFSAQQFPDLHSELNLSSLELGDSALYFCASSVGLEPQFFGPGTRLTVL.

The gene calls are TRBV10-3 and TRBJ2-1; 14 bases align to TRBD2. V trimming: 7 bases; J trimming: 15 bases; junction bases outside the gene matches: 8. Germline assignment: CDR1 ENHRY and CDR2 SYGVKD. The CDR3 consists of 13 residues. The CDR3 region has the DNA TGTGCCATCACCTCGACTAGCGGGAGGGCCCGGTTCTTC. It is translated as CAITSTSGRARFF.